Listed here are 10 T cell receptor beta chains from one sample, sequenced in a study of T cell changes during pregnancy in multiple sclerosis. Using immunoSEQ multiplex PCR, the repertoire was profiled, and TCRdb retains in-frame clones only, with some absent. Here the sample spans about 35,000 clones, approximately 89% being singletons. Material: CD4+ T cells from peripheral blood mononuclear cells, obtained after pregnancy. Every receptor here comes from a female donor in good health, enrolled as a control in a pregnancy study.

The V call is TRBV9, the J call TRBJ1-6; 7 bases align to TRBD1. Germline V gives CDR1 SGDLS, CDR2 YYNGEE. The CDR3 is 14 amino acids. V trimming: 4 bases; J trimming: 9 bases; junction bases outside the gene matches: 7. CDR3 nucleotides: TGTGCCAGCAGCCACAGGGGCGTCGGTTCACCCCTCCACTTT. Translation: CASSHRGVGSPLHF.

The chain employs TRBV7-9 and TRBJ2-3, with 9 positions matching TRBD1. The ends lost 3 bases at V and 4 bases at J; junction bases unmatched: 5. Germline CDR1 SEHNR, CDR2 FQNEAQ (reference sequence). The CDR3 consists of 15 residues. The CDR3 spells CASSFGQGWADTQYF. The CDR3 DNA reads as TGTGCCAGCAGCTTCGGACAGGGGTGGGCAGATACGCAGTATTTT.

This clone showed up just a few times. The rearrangement joins TRBV19 to TRBJ1-1; D might be TRBD1 (6 bases). V was trimmed by 5 bases and J by 1 base, leaving 14 bases between them. The CDR3 loop spans 15 amino acids. Germline V gene lookup returns CDR1 LNHDA and CDR2 SQIVND (reference sequence). This CDR3 is CASSARTAPNTEAFF. CDR3 nucleotides: TGTGCCAGTAGTGCCCGGACAGCTCCGAACACTGAAGCTTTCTTT.

This chain connects TRBV10-1 to TRBJ2-3; 12 bases agree with TRBD2. Germline trimming cut 2 bases from V and 6 bases from J; bases unmatched to any gene: 9. The CDR3 consists of 17 residues. In germline, CDR1 is WNHNN, CDR2 SYGVQD (reference sequence). CDR3 nucleotide sequence: TGCGCCAGCAGTGAGACCTTACTAGCGGGAGGTGGGGATACGCAGTATTTT. It specifies CASSETLLAGGGDTQYF.

The rearrangement links TRBV5-6 to TRBJ1-1, with D perhaps matching TRBD1 (5 bases). The CDR3 runs to 13 residues. V dropped 5 bases and J dropped 1 base, with 9 bases sitting between them. Per the germline V gene, CDR1 is SGHDT and CDR2 is YYEEEE. CDR3: CASSFQGNTEAFF. The CDR3 DNA sequence: TGTGCCAGCAGTTTTCAGGGGAACACTGAAGCTTTCTTT.

The chain couples TRBV28 to TRBJ2-2; D is possibly TRBD2 (5 bases). This CDR3 comprises 14 residues. Germline V CDR1 and CDR2: MDHEN, SYDVKM. The V end was cut by 5 bases, the J end by 2 bases, with 9 bases between. The CDR3 DNA reads as TGTGCCAGCAGTCACCCGGGAAACACCGGGGAGCTGTTTTTT. Translating gives CASSHPGNTGELFF.

The CDR3 nucleotides read TGTGCCAGCAGCTTATATCAGGCCCAGGGGGCCAAAAACATTCAGTACTTC. Translation: CASSLYQAQGAKNIQYF. This chain connects TRBV7-8 to TRBJ2-4; possibly TRBD1 for D (6 bases). The CDR3 totals 17 residues. The germline CDR1 and CDR2 sequences are SGHVS and FQNEAQ. V lost 2 bases to trimming and J lost 1 base, with 15 bases between them.

The count of this clone is one. The chain joins TRBV11-1 to TRBJ2-5; 12 bases are a match to TRBD2. J gave up 2 bases and V 5 bases, and 6 bases lay outside the gene matches. This CDR3 region has 16 residues. Germline CDR1 and CDR2: SGHAT and FQDESV (reference sequence). The CDR3 DNA is TGTGCCAGCAGCCCCCGACTAGCGGGAGTTCAAGAGACCCAGTACTTC. Translation gives CASSPRLAGVQETQYF.

V and J are TRBV7-2 and TRBJ2-2; 9 bases match TRBD2. Germline assignment: CDR1 SGHTA and CDR2 FQGNSA. This CDR3 region has 15 residues. V shed 4 bases and J 4 bases; nucleotides not matched to a gene: 4. The CDR3 DNA reads as TGTGCCAGCAGCTGGACTAGCGTTTCCACCGGGGAGCTGTTTTTT. Translating gives CASSWTSVSTGELFF. The whole variable domain, remainder taken from reference TRBV7-2 and TRBJ2-2, is GAGVSQSPSNKVTEKGKDVELRCDPISGHTALYWYRQSLGQGLEFLIYFQGNSAPDKSGLPSDRFSAERTGGSVSTLTIQRTQQEDSAVYLCASSWTSVSTGELFFGEGSRLTVL.

The chain combines TRBV6-1 with TRBJ1-1; 7 bases are shared with TRBD1. V shed 3 bases and J 11 bases; nucleotides not matched to a gene: 12. The germline CDR1 and CDR2 sequences are MNHNS and SASEGT. The CDR3 loop spans 14 amino acids. CDR3 nucleotides: TGTGCCAGCAGTGAGGGGGTTAGGGGGCTTGGGGCTTTCTTT. Translated: CASSEGVRGLGAFF.